This is a list of T cell receptor beta chains from one sample in a study of blood T cell repertoires in COVID-19. Repertoires were generated with immunoSEQ multiplex PCR, while TCRdb's copy carries only in-frame clones and drops some. Here the sample spans roughly 350,000 clones, around 85% being singletons. The specimen sequenced was peripheral blood. Receptors were obtained from a woman aged 18-29 years with acute or convalescent COVID-19. CDR3s include the opening cysteine and the closing phenylalanine or tryptophan. A D gene is named only where the DNA matches it firmly. Clone size, where shown, is once, few, many, or a class for clones that have expanded.

v_gene	d_gene	abundance	j_gene	CDR3nt	CDR3aa
TRBV7-2	NA	NA	TRBJ1-2	TGTGCCAGCAGCTTCGGGACGGGAGCTAACTATGGCTACACCTTC	CASSFGTGANYGYTF
TRBV11-3	NA	NA	TRBJ2-7	TGTGCCAGCAGCTTACAGGGAACGGGTTACGAGCAGTACTTC	CASSLQGTGYEQYF
TRBV18	NA	NA	TRBJ1-1	TGTGCCAGCTCACCATCAGGGGACCCGTCCCATGAAGCTTTCTTT	CASSPSGDPSHEAFF
TRBV9	NA	NA	TRBJ2-7	TGTGCCAGCAGCGCCCTAACGGGAGAAGAGCAGTACTTC	CASSALTGEEQYF
TRBV11-2	NA	NA	TRBJ2-4	TGTGCCAGCGAGACAGACTCCTTAGCCAAAAACATTCAGTACTTC	CASETDSLAKNIQYF
TRBV27	NA	NA	TRBJ2-5	TGTGCCAGCTCCCCGAGGGGGGAGGGTAGGGAGACCCAGTACTTC	CASSPRGEGRETQYF
TRBV28	TRBD1	NA	TRBJ2-1	TGTGCCAGTACTACCCGGCGGACAGGGGCGTACAATGAGCAGTTCTTC	CASTTRRTGAYNEQFF
TRBV19	NA	NA	TRBJ1-2	TGTGCCAGTAGTATAGGGAGACCCTATGGCTACACCTTC	CASSIGRPYGYTF
TRBV5-1	NA	NA	TRBJ2-2	TGCGCCAGCAGCTTCGGACTTACGAACACCGGGGAGCTGTTTTTT	CASSFGLTNTGELFF
TRBV3-1/TRBV3-2	TRBD1	NA	TRBJ1-2	TGTGCCAGCAGCCAAGAAGGAGGGACAGCCGCCCTTGGCTATGGCTACACCTTC	CASSQEGGTAALGYGYTF
TRBV18	TRBD1	NA	TRBJ1-5	TGTGCCAGCTCAGGGCAGGGGGCGACCAATCAGCCCCAGCATTTT	CASSGQGATNQPQHF
TRBV5-1	TRBD1	NA	TRBJ2-5	TGCGCCAGCAGCGGGGGGACAGGGGGCGAGGAGACCCAGTACTTC	CASSGGTGGEETQYF
TRBV4-1	TRBD2	NA	TRBJ2-7	TGCGCCAGCAGCCAAGTTGACACAGCGGGAGCAAGCTACGAGCAGTACTTC	CASSQVDTAGASYEQYF
TRBV24-1	TRBD2	NA	TRBJ2-3	TGTGCCACCAGTTCTACTAGCGGGAGCACAGATACGCAGTATTTT	CATSSTSGSTDTQYF
TRBV6-5	NA	few	TRBJ1-2	TGTGCCAGCAGCGAGTTCTATGGCTACACCTTC	CASSEFYGYTF
TRBV5-1	TRBD1	NA	TRBJ2-5	TGCGCCAGCAGCTTGGTTGGGACAGAGGGGACCCAGTACTTC	CASSLVGTEGTQYF
TRBV10-1	NA	NA	TRBJ2-7	TGCGCCAGCAGTAGAGACTTGACCTACGAGCAGTACTTC	CASSRDLTYEQYF
TRBV5-1	NA	once	TRBJ2-2	TGCGCCAGCAGAGTCGATAGCGGGGAGCTGTTTTTT	CASRVDSGELFF
TRBV5-8	NA	NA	TRBJ2-5	TGTGCCAGCAGCTTGGGGCAAGGGGCCCAAGAGACCCAGTACTTC	CASSLGQGAQETQYF
TRBV25-1	NA	NA	TRBJ1-1	TGTGCCAGCAGTGAATATAATTGGGGGGTGGGGGCTGAAGCTTTCTTT	CASSEYNWGVGAEAFF
TRBV3-1/TRBV3-2	TRBD1	NA	TRBJ1-2	TGTGCCAGCAGCCAGAGGGACAGGGAACGAGGCTACACCTTC	CASSQRDRERGYTF
TRBV5-5	TRBD2	NA	TRBJ2-3	TGTGCCAGCAGCTTGGCTGGTCTAGCGGATCCAGATACGCAGTATTTT	CASSLAGLADPDTQYF